The 25 T cell receptor beta chains listed next were all sequenced from one sample in a study of monozygotic twins with inflammatory bowel disease. For each CDR3 protein, TCRdb gives one entry from its re-call of the 5' RACE reads, without DNA. Found here are more than 350,000 distinct CDR3 sequences; the top ten clones hold 2% to 3%. Sequenced: blood. These TCRs come from a human donor with ulcerative colitis or Crohn's disease, or a healthy co-twin of an affected twin (not recorded which).

The chain employs TRBV11-1 and TRBJ2-7; TCRdb gives TRBD1 as the D gene, but with no DNA this cannot be confirmed. Germline V gives CDR1 SGHAT, CDR2 FQDESV (reference sequence). The CDR3 length is 15 residues. CDR3 sequence: CASSPPGQAPYEQYF.

The chain couples TRBV20-1 to TRBJ1-5. The length of the CDR3 is 15 residues. CDR1 is DFQATT, CDR2 SNEGSKA, per germline (reference sequence). Here the CDR3 reads CSATAGRGTNQPQHF.

The chain carries TRBV10-3 and TRBJ2-5. Per the germline V gene, CDR1 is ENHRY and CDR2 is SYGVKD. This CDR3 is built from 12 residues. CDR3: CAISADSETQYF.

This CDR3 reads CASSQEGPTNEKLFF. The V call is TRBV4-3, the J call TRBJ1-4. CDR1 and CDR2 from the germline V gene are LGHNA and YSLEER. This CDR3 region has 15 residues.

The chain links TRBV20-1 to TRBJ1-6; the TCRdb D gene call, TRBD1, has no DNA to confirm it. CDR3 length equals 17 residues. The germline gives CDR1 DFQATT, CDR2 SNEGSKA (reference sequence). CDR3: CSARDLRGSSYNSPLHF.

The CDR3 sequence: CASSLPRGASSTDTQYF. The chain couples TRBV4-2 to TRBJ2-3; TCRdb indicates TRBD1, and absent DNA this call remains unverified. The CDR3 is 17 residues long. Per germline, CDR1 LGHNA and CDR2 YNFKEQ.

The CDR3: CVSSEETSGANVLTF. The chain combines TRBV6-1 with TRBJ2-6. The CDR3 runs 15 residues. Germline lookup yields CDR1 MNHNS and CDR2 SASEGT.

The J gene is TRBJ2-1, the V gene TRBV12-3 or TRBV12-4. This CDR3 spans 11 amino acids. CDR3 amino acids: CASSSWNEQFF.

The V and J genes are TRBV3-1 and TRBJ1-1. The V gene's germline CDR1 is LGHDT and CDR2 YNNKEL (reference sequence). The CDR3 runs to 14 residues. The CDR3 is CASRQDIMNTEAFF.

The V and J genes are TRBV18 and TRBJ2-5; lacking DNA, the TRBD1 call made by TCRdb goes unchecked. This CDR3 is built from 15 residues. CDR1 and CDR2 from the germline V gene are KGHSH and LQKENI. The CDR3 region is CASSPGLQGTETQYF.

This chain joins TRBV12-3 or TRBV12-4 and TRBJ1-5. This CDR3 region has 15 residues. This chain's CDR3 is CASSLKGIGNQPQHF.

V usage is TRBV6-2 or TRBV6-3 and J usage is TRBJ2-7; TCRdb proposes TRBD1, but this gene call is untestable without DNA. The CDR3 contains 15 residues. The germline V gene encodes CDR1 MNHEY and CDR2 SVGEGT. CDR3 loop: CASSPVGTGSYEQYF.

CDR3 in amino acids: CASSVKNQETQYF. This chain connects TRBV2 to TRBJ2-5. CDR1 is SNHLY and CDR2 is FYNNEI in the germline V gene. The CDR3 is made up of 13 amino acids.

The rearrangement joins TRBV10-3 to TRBJ2-5; the D call from TCRdb, TRBD1, cannot be confirmed without DNA. From germline, CDR1 is ENHRY and CDR2 SYGVKD. This CDR3 has 14 residues. CDR3 sequence reads: CAISVGGPQETQYF.

J is TRBJ2-7 and V is TRBV28. The germline V gene encodes CDR1 MDHEN and CDR2 SYDVKM. The length of the CDR3 is 14 residues. CDR3 protein: CASSLGTIVYEQYF.

The chain is built from TRBV18 and TRBJ1-3; the D call of TRBD1 rests on TCRdb alone, since no DNA is present to check it. CDR1 and CDR2 (germline): KGHSH, LQKENI. The CDR3 covers 14 residues. CDR3 residues: CASSHGTEGNTIYF.

CDR3 protein: CAISWSRQGLEDGYTF. V gene TRBV10-3 combines with J gene TRBJ1-2; TCRdb names TRBD1, which stays unverified in the absence of DNA. CDR3 size: 16 residues. Germline V lookup: CDR1 ENHRY, CDR2 SYGVKD.

This chain joins TRBV20-1 and TRBJ2-7; with no DNA, the TCRdb D assignment of TRBD1 cannot be verified. Germline assignment: CDR1 DFQATT and CDR2 SNEGSKA (reference sequence). CDR3 length equals 11 residues. CDR3 loop: CSATPSNEQYF.

The chain couples TRBV7-9 to TRBJ1-6; checking the TCRdb D call of TRBD1 is not possible without DNA. CDR1 SEHNR and CDR2 FQNEAQ come from the germline V gene (reference sequence). The length of the CDR3 is 13 residues. The CDR3 region is CASSLPGHSPLHF.

This rearrangement joins TRBV5-4 to TRBJ2-7. Germline CDR1 and CDR2: SGHNT and YYREEE (reference sequence). The CDR3 covers 13 residues. CDR3: CASSLEAVYEQYF.

V is TRBV11-2 and J is TRBJ2-5; TCRdb picks TRBD2, but there is no DNA to check that call. This CDR3 is built from 14 residues. Germline loops: CDR1 SGHAT, CDR2 FQNNGV. The CDR3 spells CASSLQREYATQYF.

The genes are TRBV4-3 and TRBJ1-2; TCRdb designates TRBD1, a call that cannot be tested without DNA. The V gene's germline CDR1 is LGHNA and CDR2 YSLEER. The CDR3 contains 14 residues. CDR3 protein: CASSHIPGNYGYTF.

This chain joins TRBV10-3 and TRBJ1-1. Per germline, CDR1 ENHRY and CDR2 SYGVKD. The CDR3 spans 12 residues. CDR3 in amino acids: CAIGILGTEAFF.

The rearrangement uses TRBV20-1 and TRBJ2-7; TCRdb calls TRBD2, which cannot be checked without DNA. The CDR3 is made up of 15 amino acids. Germline CDR1 and CDR2: DFQATT and SNEGSKA (reference sequence). The CDR3 here is CSARDPLAGAYEQYF.

CDR3 protein: CASRWTLQPEQFF. The V and J genes are TRBV6-2 or TRBV6-3 and TRBJ2-1. The CDR3 sequence is 13 residues long. Germline V gene data show CDR1 as MNHEY and CDR2 as SVGEGT.